These T cell receptor beta chains were read from a single sample in a study of monozygotic twins with inflammatory bowel disease. TCRdb reprocessed the 5' RACE reads, with one entry per CDR3 protein and no DNA. The table lists 300,000 to 350,000 distinct CDR3 sequences. The sample taken for sequencing was blood. These receptors came from a human donor with ulcerative colitis or Crohn's disease, or a healthy co-twin of an affected twin (not recorded which). The CDR3 runs from the conserved cysteine through the conserved F or W. The order of the fields is J gene, V gene, CDR3 protein.

J: TRBJ2-1
V: TRBV28
CDR3: CASRLRRTGGYNEQFF

J: TRBJ2-4
V: TRBV4-1
CDR3: CASSQDRGNSAIQYF

J: TRBJ1-4
V: TRBV6-5
CDR3: CASSYGGATNEKLFF

J: TRBJ2-2
V: TRBV4-3
CDR3: CASSQNQGSGELFF

J: TRBJ1-3
V: TRBV12-3/TRBV12-4
CDR3: CASTGGHWDTIYF

J: TRBJ2-7
V: TRBV6-5
CDR3: CASGGLLFYEQYF

J: TRBJ2-3
V: TRBV2
CDR3: CASSEAGSSDTQYF

J: TRBJ2-1
V: TRBV12-3/TRBV12-4
CDR3: CASSFTSGTERFTNEQFF

J: TRBJ2-3
V: TRBV5-1
CDR3: CASSQYRTARYF

J: TRBJ1-1
V: TRBV6-5
CDR3: CASRDSRDRLNLAWAFF